This is a list of T cell receptor beta chains from one sample in a study of naive CD8 T cells in extremely preterm neonates. Data came from immunoSEQ multiplex PCR; TCRdb stores just in-frame clones and leaves some out. The data show 3,500 to 4,500 clones, 97% seen once. Material: naive CD8+ T cells from blood. The receptors derive from a human donor in good health. CDR3s include the opening cysteine and the closing phenylalanine or tryptophan. Each record gives: D gene, clone size, J gene, V gene, CDR3 DNA, CDR3 protein. A D gene is named only where the DNA matches it firmly. Some rows mark clone size as missing; the rest say once, few, many or name a class of expanded clone.

- - TRBJ1-3 TRBV6-1 TGTGCCAGCAGCCGGAGCACGGGGGCTGGAAACACCATATATTTT CASSRSTGAGNTIYF
TRBD1 - TRBJ2-1 TRBV28 TGTGCCAGCAGGTCGACAGGGTCCCCCTACAATGAGCAGTTCTTC CASRSTGSPYNEQFF
- - TRBJ2-3 TRBV11-2 TGTGCCAGCAGCCTTGAAGGCAGGCTCACAGATACGCAGTATTTT CASSLEGRLTDTQYF
TRBD1 - TRBJ2-3 TRBV9 TGTGCCAGCAGCGGGGGGGCACAGGGGGGAAAAGATACGCAGTATTTT CASSGGAQGGKDTQYF
- once TRBJ1-2 TRBV7-9 TGTGCCAGCAGCGGAGGGGGGGGGAGTTATGGCTACACCTTC CASSGGGGSYGYTF
- - TRBJ1-1 TRBV19 TGTGCCAGTAGTCCCTCGGGGGGAACCTCTGAAGCTTTCTTT CASSPSGGTSEAFF
TRBD2 - TRBJ2-2 TRBV2 TGTGCCAGCAGTGAAAGAGGACTAGCGGGGGGGGTCACCGGGGAGCTGTTTTTT CASSERGLAGGVTGELFF
TRBD2 - TRBJ2-5 TRBV7-9 TGTGCCAGCAGCCGCATCGGACTAGCGGGGGGTAGAAAAGAGACCCAGTACTTC CASSRIGLAGGRKETQYF
TRBD1 - TRBJ1-5 TRBV19 TGTGCCAGTAGTAGGGGGGACAGACCATATAGCAATCAGCCCCAGCATTTT CASSRGDRPYSNQPQHF
TRBD1 once TRBJ2-7 TRBV5-4 TGTGCCAGCAGCTTGGAGCGGACAGGTCCCTACGAGCAGTACTTC CASSLERTGPYEQYF
TRBD1 once TRBJ1-2 TRBV6-6 TGTGCCAGCAGTTACTCGGGACAGGGTTACTATGGCTACACCTTC CASSYSGQGYYGYTF
- - TRBJ2-7 TRBV4-1 TGCGCCAGCAGCCAAGAACTGTCCTACGAGCAGTACTTC CASSQELSYEQYF
TRBD1 - TRBJ2-1 TRBV27 TGTGCCAGCAGTCGGCGGGACAGGATCTACAATGAGCAGTTCTTC CASSRRDRIYNEQFF
TRBD2 - TRBJ2-3 TRBV9 TGTGCCAGCAGCGGAAGCGGGGGGGCAACAGATACGCAGTATTTT CASSGSGGATDTQYF
TRBD1 - TRBJ2-5 TRBV7-8 TGTGCCAGCAGCTTAGGGACAGGACAAGAGACCCAGTACTTC CASSLGTGQETQYF
TRBD2 - TRBJ2-1 TRBV4-1 TGCGCCAGCAGCCTGCCGGGGACTAGCGGGGTGAATGAGCAGTTCTTC CASSLPGTSGVNEQFF
TRBD2 once TRBJ2-7 TRBV15 TGTGCCACCAGCAGAGATGCCAAAACGGGGGGGACCTACGAGCAGTACTTC CATSRDAKTGGTYEQYF
- - TRBJ2-1 TRBV7-9 TGTGCCAGCAGCCTCGGAGGGGGGGACAATGAGCAGTTCTTC CASSLGGGDNEQFF
TRBD1 - TRBJ2-5 TRBV5-1 TGCGCCAGCAGCTTGGATGGACAGGGGGCTGAAGAGACCCAGTACTTC CASSLDGQGAEETQYF
- - TRBJ2-7 TRBV4-2 TGTGCCAGCAGCCAAGAATGGGGCAGTGCCTACGAGCAGTACTTC CASSQEWGSAYEQYF
TRBD1 - TRBJ2-5 TRBV27 TGTGCCAGCAGTTCCTCCCGGGACAGGGGGCCCAAAGAGACCCAGTACTTC CASSSSRDRGPKETQYF
- - TRBJ2-1 TRBV4-1 TGCGCCAGCAGCCAAGCGGGGGTGGACAATGAGCAGTTCTTC CASSQAGVDNEQFF
- - TRBJ2-7 TRBV30 TGTGCCTGGAGTGTCGCCACGGGTCCCTACGAGCAGTACTTC CAWSVATGPYEQYF
- - TRBJ2-1 TRBV28 TGTGCCAGCAGGAGAAACAATGAGCAGTTCTTC CASRRNNEQFF
- - TRBJ1-2 TRBV4-3 TGCGCCAGCAGCCAAGGCAGGACTGACCCCTCGGGTGGCTACACCTTC CASSQGRTDPSGGYTF
- - TRBJ1-1 TRBV27 TGTGCCAGCAGGCAGGGTCCAGGCACTGAAGCTTTCTTT CASRQGPGTEAFF
- - TRBJ1-5 TRBV19 TGTGCCAGTAGTATACGGGATAGCAATCAGCCCCAGCATTTT CASSIRDSNQPQHF
- once TRBJ1-1 TRBV5-4 TGTGCCAGCAGCTTGGGGGAGGGGAACACTGAAGCTTTCTTT CASSLGEGNTEAFF
- - TRBJ1-1 TRBV19 TGTGCCAGTAGTATCCGGGGAAGTGAAGCTTTCTTT CASSIRGSEAFF
- - TRBJ1-2 TRBV29-1 TGCAGCGTTGTAATCCAGGGTGGGAACGTCGCTTATGGCTACACCTTC CSVVIQGGNVAYGYTF
- - TRBJ2-5 TRBV2 TGTGCCAGCAGTGAGAGTGTCGGAGGGCAAGAGACCCAGTACTTC CASSESVGGQETQYF
TRBD1 - TRBJ2-1 TRBV7-9 TGTGCCAGCAGCCCCCCGGACAGGTTCGATGAGCAGTTCTTC CASSPPDRFDEQFF
TRBD1 - TRBJ1-4 TRBV9 TGTGCCAGCAGCGCAGGACAGGCAACTAATGAAAAACTGTTTTTT CASSAGQATNEKLFF
- - TRBJ1-1 TRBV5-4 TGTGCCAGCAGCGCGGGGGGCACTGAAGCTTTCTTT CASSAGGTEAFF
- - TRBJ1-5 TRBV2 TGTGCCAGCAGACCGTCGGGGTTCAATCAGCCCCAGCATTTT CASRPSGFNQPQHF
TRBD1 - TRBJ1-3 TRBV2 TGTGCCAGCAGGACCGGGACAGGGATCGGAAACACCATATATTTT CASRTGTGIGNTIYF
- - TRBJ1-1 TRBV4-1 TGCGCCAGCAGCCAAGAGGGGGGGCACACTGAAGCTTTCTTT CASSQEGGHTEAFF
- - TRBJ2-1 TRBV9 TGTGCCAGCAGCGTAGCGGCGGGGAGATTTAATGAGCAGTTCTTC CASSVAAGRFNEQFF
- - TRBJ2-7 TRBV14 TGTGCCAGCAGCCAAGCCAGGGAGGTAGGATACGAGCAGTACTTC CASSQAREVGYEQYF
- - TRBJ1-5 TRBV4-3 TGCGCCAGCAGCCAAGAGGCAGGCCTCCTTAATCAGCCCCAGCATTTT CASSQEAGLLNQPQHF
- - TRBJ2-1 TRBV19 TGTGCCAGTAGTATAAGGGGTGGGTACAATGAGCAGTTCTTC CASSIRGGYNEQFF
- once TRBJ2-5 TRBV29-1 TGCAGCGTGATCCGGGACAACCAAGAGACCCAGTACTTC CSVIRDNQETQYF
- - TRBJ1-2 TRBV2 TGTGCCAGGTCCCTATTAGACAGGAACTATGGCTACACCTTC CARSLLDRNYGYTF
TRBD1 - TRBJ1-4 TRBV7-6 TGTGCCAGCAGCCCGACAGGGGGGTATGGAAAACTGTTTTTT CASSPTGGYGKLFF
TRBD2 - TRBJ2-1 TRBV15 TGTGCCACCAGCAACGCGGGGGGGTTAAAAAATGAGCAGTTCTTC CATSNAGGLKNEQFF
- - TRBJ2-1 TRBV19 TGTGCCAGTAGTCTAGGGGGGCCAGGGGGGTACAATGAGCAGTTCTTC CASSLGGPGGYNEQFF
- - TRBJ1-1 TRBV4-1 TGCGCCAGCAGTCCCGGAGACCTTAACACTGAAGCTTTCTTT CASSPGDLNTEAFF
TRBD1 - TRBJ1-1 TRBV12-5 TGTGCTAGCCTAAGCCAGGGGGGCACTGAAGCTTTCTTT CASLSQGGTEAFF
TRBD2 - TRBJ2-3 TRBV19 TGTGCCAGTAGTCGGGGGGGTGCAGATACGCAGTATTTT CASSRGGADTQYF
- - TRBJ1-1 TRBV2 TGTGCCAGCAGTGATTCTAGGAGGACTGAAGCTTTCTTT CASSDSRRTEAFF
TRBD1 - TRBJ1-3 TRBV28 TGTGCCAGCAGTCCGACAGGGGAGTCTGGAAACACCATATATTTT CASSPTGESGNTIYF
TRBD2 - TRBJ2-1 TRBV9 TGTGCCAGCAGCCCTCGGAATAGCGGGGTTTACAATGAGCAGTTCTTC CASSPRNSGVYNEQFF
- - TRBJ1-5 TRBV5-8 TGTGCCAGCAGCTCAAGACAGGAAGGGGTATTACAGCCCCAGCATTTT CASSSRQEGVLQPQHF